The 24 T cell receptor beta chains in this list originate from one sample, sequenced in a study of cytomegalovirus exposure and HLA in healthy donors. The PCR had 60 Vbeta and 13 Jbeta primers. Sequenced by immunoSEQ multiplex PCR; TCRdb stores in-frame clones only, minus some. The table has more than 85,000 clones, 79% seen once; the top ten hold under 4%. The sequencing sample was made of PBMCs. The receptors originated from a male donor in good health and CMV-seropositive.

The V call is TRBV6-1, the J call TRBJ2-7; a possible D gene is TRBD1 (6 bases). V was clipped by 1 base and J by 1 base, with 11 bases between them. CDR3 length equals 15 residues. CDR1 is MNHNS and CDR2 is SASEGT in the germline V gene. This CDR3 is CASSEGEGGSYEQYF. For the CDR3, the DNA is TGTGCCAGCAGTGAAGGGGAAGGGGGTTCCTACGAGCAGTACTTC.

This clone was counted only a few times. The chain employs TRBV27 and TRBJ2-7; D is perhaps TRBD1 (7 bases). The CDR3 is 16 amino acids. The germline V gene has CDR1 MNHEY and CDR2 SMNVEV (reference sequence). The ends were cut back, 2 bases at V and 7 bases at J, with 21 bases in the middle. This chain's CDR3 is CASSLMKNAGTDEQYF. The DNA for the CDR3 is TGTGCCAGCAGTTTAATGAAGAATGCGGGGACAGATGAGCAGTACTTC.

This rearrangement joins TRBV4-1 to TRBJ1-2, with 7 bases identical to TRBD1. The CDR3 extends over 16 amino acids. The germline V gene has CDR1 MGHRA and CDR2 YSYEKL. V lost 2 bases, J lost 2 bases, and 8 bases stayed unmatched. The chain's CDR3 is CASSQLPGDSNYGYTF. Written as DNA, the CDR3 is TGCGCCAGCAGCCAACTTCCCGGGGACAGCAACTATGGCTACACCTTC.

V gene TRBV5-8 combines with J gene TRBJ2-1, with 8 nucleotides matching TRBD2. V lost 4 bases to trimming and J lost 4 bases; unmatched junction nucleotides: 13. Germline CDR1 and CDR2: SGHTS and YDEGEE. The CDR3 is 17 amino acids. The CDR3 sequence: CASSPSSGQLKYNEQFF. The CDR3 DNA follows: TGTGCCAGCAGCCCCTCTAGCGGGCAGCTAAAATACAATGAGCAGTTCTTC.

V gene TRBV25-1 combines with J gene TRBJ2-1; D is undetermined. V was clipped by 0 bases and J by 2 bases, with 11 bases between them. The CDR3 sequence is 16 residues long. CDR1 and CDR2 (germline): MGHDK, SYGVNS. The CDR3 coding sequence is TGTGCCAGCAGTGAATATAAGCGAAGCGCCTACAATGAGCAGTTCTTC. Translated: CASSEYKRSAYNEQFF.

The rearrangement links TRBV6-1 to TRBJ1-4, with 11 bases lining up with TRBD1. The germline V gene has CDR1 MNHNS and CDR2 SASEGT. The CDR3 runs 15 residues. V trimming: 6 bases; J trimming: 7 bases; junction bases outside the gene matches: 7. Written as DNA, the CDR3 is TGTGCCAGCAGCGATCCGGGACAGGGGGTTGAAAAACTGTTTTTT. It is translated as CASSDPGQGVEKLFF.

The rearrangement joins TRBV6-1 to TRBJ1-1; D is perhaps TRBD1 (5 bases). V was clipped by 6 bases and J by 0 bases, with 8 bases between them. This CDR3 spans 13 amino acids. Germline V gene lookup returns CDR1 MNHNS and CDR2 SASEGT. The CDR3: CASRTAMNTEAFF. The CDR3, as DNA: TGTGCCAGCAGGACAGCCATGAACACTGAAGCTTTCTTT.

This clone was recorded only once. V and J are TRBV2 and TRBJ2-1; 10 bases map to TRBD2. Germline CDR1 and CDR2: SNHLY and FYNNEI. V shed 7 bases and J 7 bases; nucleotides not matched to a gene: 7. This CDR3 comprises 14 residues. In DNA, the CDR3 is TGTGCCAGCACCGAGCGGGGGGGACTAAATGAGCAGTTCTTC. Translation: CASTERGGLNEQFF.

The rearrangement uses TRBV30 and TRBJ2-5, with 10 bases matching TRBD1. After removal of 0 bases from V and 3 bases from J, the junction contained 1 base not matched to a gene. The CDR3 contains 14 residues. CDR1 is GTSNPN, CDR2 SVGIG, per germline (reference sequence). The DNA of the CDR3 is TGTGCCTGGAGTGTAGGACAGGGGGAAGAGACCCAGTACTTC. Amino acid sequence: CAWSVGQGEETQYF.

The V and J genes are TRBV28 and TRBJ1-6; possibly TRBD1 for D (6 bases). The CDR3 spans 16 residues. From germline, CDR1 is MDHEN and CDR2 SYDVKM. Trimming took 8 bases from V and 7 from J, leaving 21 bases between them. The CDR3 DNA reads as TGTGCCAGCGCCGGGGGGGCTGTTCCCCTCAATTCACCCCTCCACTTT. Its protein product is CASAGGAVPLNSPLHF.

The V call is TRBV9, the J call TRBJ2-1, with 9 bases identical to TRBD2. V shed 4 bases, J shed 0 bases, and the junction held 11 bases outside the gene matches. CDR1 and CDR2 from the germline V gene are SGDLS and YYNGEE. This CDR3 has 18 residues. CDR3 sequence reads: CASSPGAGGQSSYNEQFF. Written as DNA, the CDR3 is TGTGCCAGCAGCCCAGGGGCGGGGGGGCAGAGCTCCTACAATGAGCAGTTCTTC.

CDR3 in DNA: TGTGCCAGCACCCTTGTAGTCGCCTTGTCCTACGAGCAGTACTTC. It codes for CASTLVVALSYEQYF. V and J are TRBV12-1 and TRBJ2-7; no check of the table's D call, TRBD2, against the DNA was made. TRBV12-1 is termed a pseudogene. The CDR3 runs 15 residues.

CDR3 protein: CASNPSGGVTDTQYF. The CDR3 nucleotides are TGTGCCAGCAACCCTAGCGGGGGTGTCACAGATACGCAGTATTTT. V and J are TRBV7-3 and TRBJ2-3; 10 nucleotides align to TRBD2. Germline lookup yields CDR1 SGHTA and CDR2 FQGTGA. Germline trimming cut 7 bases from V and 2 bases from J; bases unmatched to any gene: 6. This CDR3 region has 15 residues.

This chain uses TRBV19 with TRBJ2-1; D possibly corresponds to TRBD2 (5 bases). Germline loops: CDR1 LNHDA, CDR2 SQIVND (reference sequence). Trimming left V 4 bases short and J 6 bases short, with 16 bases between. This CDR3 contains 15 residues. CDR3 loop: CASSTREMVGNEQFF. In DNA, the CDR3 is TGTGCCAGTAGTACGAGGGAAATGGTTGGCAATGAGCAGTTCTTC.

There are a few counts of this clone. This chain connects TRBV19 to TRBJ2-7; D may be TRBD1 (6 bases). Germline values: CDR1 LNHDA, CDR2 SQIVND (reference sequence). The V and J ends lost 6 bases and 0 bases respectively, with 12 bases between them. The CDR3 extends over 14 amino acids. The CDR3 region is CASSPTGASYEQYF. The DNA of the CDR3 is TGTGCCAGTAGCCCGACAGGAGCCTCCTACGAGCAGTACTTC.

This clone was detected only a few times. The chain couples TRBV2 to TRBJ2-5; 7 nucleotides agree with TRBD2. Germline values: CDR1 SNHLY, CDR2 FYNNEI. This CDR3 comprises 14 residues. V was clipped by 6 bases and J by 5 bases; unmatched bases: 9. Here the CDR3 DNA reads TGTGCCAGCAGGACCCGGAGGGGAGGGGAGACCCAGTACTTC. Its translation: CASRTRRGGETQYF.

The chain couples TRBV6-5 to TRBJ2-2; 9 positions match TRBD1. V lost 3 bases to trimming and J lost 5 bases; unmatched junction nucleotides: 4. This CDR3 contains 15 residues. Germline-derived CDR1 and CDR2 are MNHEY and SVGAGI. CDR3 protein: CASSYDRGRTGELFF. The CDR3 DNA sequence: TGTGCCAGCAGTTATGACAGGGGGAGGACCGGGGAGCTGTTTTTT.

The rearrangement uses TRBV5-1 and TRBJ1-1; D perhaps matches TRBD1 (5 bases). From germline, CDR1 is SGHRS and CDR2 YFSETQ. The CDR3 is made up of 14 amino acids. V lost 0 bases and J 4 bases, leaving 10 bases between the germline ends. DNA of the CDR3: TGCGCCAGCAGCTTGGCCGGGGGGGTCACTGAAGCTTTCTTT. Its protein is CASSLAGGVTEAFF. Full variable domain (outside the CDR3, taken from reference TRBV5-1 and TRBJ1-1): KAGVTQTPRYLIKTRGQQVTLSCSPISGHRSVSWYQQTPGQGLQFLFEYFSETQRNKGNFPGRFSGRQFSNSRSEMNVSTLELGDSALYLCASSLAGGVTEAFFGQGTRLTVV.

The genes are TRBV30 and TRBJ2-2; a possible D gene is TRBD2 (5 bases). The CDR3 spans 15 residues. In germline, CDR1 is GTSNPN, CDR2 SVGIG (reference sequence). Between the trimmed V and J ends, which lost 2 bases and 1 base, there was a span of 11 bases. CDR3 in amino acids: CAWSPGMGNTGELFF. CDR3 nucleotide sequence: TGTGCCTGGAGTCCCGGGATGGGGAACACCGGGGAGCTGTTTTTT.

The CDR3: CASSLARLNEQFF. For the CDR3, the DNA is TGCGCCAGCAGCTTGGCCCGTCTTAATGAGCAGTTCTTC. The chain combines TRBV5-1 with TRBJ2-1, with D uncertain. CDR3 length: 13 amino acids. V shed 0 bases and J shed 7 bases, with 8 bases lying between them. Germline assignment: CDR1 SGHRS and CDR2 YFSETQ. The whole variable domain, filled in from reference TRBV5-1 and TRBJ2-1, reads KAGVTQTPRYLIKTRGQQVTLSCSPISGHRSVSWYQQTPGQGLQFLFEYFSETQRNKGNFPGRFSGRQFSNSRSEMNVSTLELGDSALYLCASSLARLNEQFFGPGTRLTVL.

The V call is TRBV7-8, the J call TRBJ1-1, with TRBD1 identical over 7 bases. CDR1 is SGHVS and CDR2 is FQNEAQ in the germline V gene. The CDR3 loop spans 18 amino acids. V gave up 2 bases and J gave up 1 base; unmatched junction bases: 13. CDR3 coding DNA: TGTGCCAGCAGCTTACCCTCTTACAGGGGAACACCGAACACTGAAGCTTTCTTT. This sequence encodes CASSLPSYRGTPNTEAFF.

The rearrangement links TRBV11-1 to TRBJ2-2, with a tentative D call TRBD2 (6 bases). From germline, CDR1 is SGHAT and CDR2 FQDESV (reference sequence). CDR3 size: 15 residues. V was cut by 4 bases and J by 1 base, with 10 bases left in between. The DNA of the CDR3 is TGTGCCAGCAGCTCGGGACTGGGGAACACCGGGGAGCTGTTTTTT. It translates to CASSSGLGNTGELFF.

The chain combines TRBV15 with TRBJ2-5, with D unclear. CDR1 and CDR2 from the germline V gene are LNHNV and YYDKDF (reference sequence). Trimming pared 0 bases from V and 2 bases from J, leaving 10 bases between. The CDR3 is 15 residues long. The CDR3 region is CATSRDQQRQETQYF. CDR3 nucleotide sequence: TGTGCCACCAGCAGAGATCAACAGAGACAAGAGACCCAGTACTTC.

The chain carries TRBV29-1 and TRBJ2-2; 10 bases match TRBD1. Germline V CDR1 and CDR2: SQVTM, ANQGSEA. CDR3 length: 15 amino acids. V was clipped by 6 bases and J by 3 bases; unmatched bases: 7. The CDR3: CSVRPTGGYTGELFF. The CDR3, as DNA: TGCAGCGTGCGCCCGACAGGGGGCTACACCGGGGAGCTGTTTTTT.